The T cell receptor beta chain under discussion was sequenced for a study of response to subunit inactivated influenza vaccine. TCRdb independently ran MiXCR on the RT-PCR reads; one entry per CDR3 protein. This table holds about 780,000 distinct CDR3 sequences, around 18% found once. Germline V lookup: CDR1 SQVTM, CDR2 ANQGSEA. The CDR3 runs to 15 residues. The V and J ends lost 4 bases and 4 bases, in that order; junction bases with no gene match: 9. The receptor was isolated from a man between 50 and 59 years old who received an inactivated influenza vaccine. The V gene is TRBV29-1, the J gene TRBJ2-1, with 8 bases aligning to TRBD1. The sequences come from PBMCs from blood, collected around 5 days after vaccination. The CDR3 region is CSVAGTGLSYNEQFF. The CDR3 bases are TGCAGCGTTGCCGGGACAGGCCTCTCGTACAATGAGCAGTTCTTC.